Each of the 15 T cell receptor beta chains below was sequenced from the same sample in a study of blood T cell repertoires in COVID-19. Clones were read by immunoSEQ multiplex PCR, and TCRdb kept only the in-frame ones, dropping some. The table lists 120,000 or so clones, about 80% of them singletons. Sequenced sample: peripheral blood. The receptors stem from a human donor in a cohort sampled during active COVID-19.

The chain couples TRBV18 to TRBJ2-7, with 11 bases identical to TRBD2. Germline V lookup: CDR1 KGHSH, CDR2 LQKENI. The CDR3 runs 18 residues. After removal of 3 bases from V and 0 bases from J, the junction contained 10 bases not matched to a gene. CDR3 DNA: TGTGCCAGCTCACCCGGGACTAGCGGACGTTGGAGCTCCTACGAGCAGTACTTC. This encodes CASSPGTSGRWSSYEQYF.

The chain couples TRBV7-2 to TRBJ2-3; the D gene is possibly TRBD1 (6 bases). Per the germline V gene, CDR1 is SGHTA and CDR2 is FQGNSA. The germline V and J ends were trimmed by 3 bases and 0 bases, with 10 bases remaining between them. CDR3 length: 15 amino acids. CDR3 bases: TGTGCCAGCAGCTTGGACAGCTCTAGCACAGATACGCAGTATTTT. This sequence encodes CASSLDSSSTDTQYF.

The V call is TRBV20-1, the J call TRBJ2-3; D remains unclear. In germline, CDR1 is DFQATT, CDR2 SNEGSKA (reference sequence). This CDR3 is built from 11 residues. The V and J ends lost 6 bases and 2 bases respectively, with 6 bases between them. The CDR3 sequence is CSAENTDTQYF. The CDR3 DNA is TGCAGTGCCGAGAACACAGATACGCAGTATTTT.

The J gene is TRBJ2-1, the V gene TRBV6-2 or TRBV6-3; the D is unclear. CDR1 is MNHEY, CDR2 SVGEGT, per germline. The ends were cut back, 6 bases at V and 7 bases at J, with 10 bases in the middle. The CDR3 extends over 12 amino acids. This CDR3 is CASSLVRNEQFF. CDR3 DNA sequence: TGTGCCAGCAGCCTAGTGAGAAATGAGCAGTTCTTC.

This chain links TRBV3-1 (or the pseudogene TRBV3-2) with TRBJ1-6; perhaps TRBD1 as D (6 bases). V lost 2 bases and J 0 bases, leaving 17 bases between the germline ends. The V gene's germline CDR1 is LGHDT and CDR2 YNNKEL (reference sequence). The CDR3 runs 19 residues. The CDR3 sequence: CASSQRKDRPSSYNSPLHF. The CDR3 DNA is TGTGCCAGCAGCCAACGAAAGGACAGACCGAGCTCCTATAATTCACCCCTCCACTTT.

The rearrangement joins TRBV7-2 to TRBJ2-5; TRBD1 matches at 8 bases. V dropped 4 bases and J dropped 1; count of bases not matched to a gene: 8. The CDR3 loop spans 16 amino acids. From germline, CDR1 is SGHTA and CDR2 FQGNSA. This chain's CDR3 is CASSSDPTGGQETQYF. The DNA of the CDR3 is TGTGCCAGCAGCTCCGACCCTACAGGGGGCCAAGAGACCCAGTACTTC.

The V call is TRBV24-1, the J call TRBJ1-4, with D unclear. Germline V CDR1 and CDR2: KGHDR, SFDVKD. This CDR3 region has 12 residues. Between the trimmed V and J ends, which lost 1 base and 14 bases, there was a span of 10 bases. Here the CDR3 DNA reads TGTGCCACCAGTGATTTCTTCGGCGGTCTGTTTTTT. Translating it yields CATSDFFGGLFF.

CDR3 amino acids: CATSRKQTAIEAFF. CDR3 DNA: TGTGCCACCAGCAGAAAACAGACGGCTATCGAAGCTTTCTTT. The chain links TRBV15 to TRBJ1-1, with D uncertain. The CDR3 spans 14 residues. Germline V lookup: CDR1 LNHNV, CDR2 YYDKDF (reference sequence). V dropped 2 bases and J dropped 8 bases, with 15 bases sitting between them.

This chain connects TRBV19 to TRBJ2-1; the match to TRBD2 covers 9 bases. The length of the CDR3 is 14 residues. The V segment lost 7 bases and the J segment 6 bases; nucleotides outside the gene matches: 7. Germline V gene lookup returns CDR1 LNHDA and CDR2 SQIVND (reference sequence). CDR3 in DNA: TGTGCCAGTAATGAAGCGGGAGGTCCCAATGAGCAGTTCTTC. Its protein is CASNEAGGPNEQFF.

The rearrangement uses TRBV6-2 or TRBV6-3 and TRBJ2-7; D remains unclear. This CDR3 spans 14 amino acids. The germline gives CDR1 MNHEY, CDR2 SVGEGT. V dropped 2 bases and J dropped 0 bases, with 8 bases sitting between them. This CDR3 is CASSYGQPSYEQYF. The CDR3 DNA follows: TGTGCCAGCAGTTACGGGCAACCCTCCTACGAGCAGTACTTC.

CDR3 DNA sequence: TGTGCCAGCAGCTTGGGCAGGGGATTTTCACCCCTCCACTTT. Protein product: CASSLGRGFSPLHF. The V and J genes are TRBV5-6 and TRBJ1-6, with D perhaps matching TRBD1 (6 bases). CDR3 length equals 14 residues. The V gene's germline CDR1 is SGHDT and CDR2 YYEEEE. With 0 bases removed from V and 9 bases from J, the gap between germline ends came to 10 bases.

The rearrangement links TRBV19 to TRBJ2-7; maybe TRBD2 (6 bases). The ends were cut back, 6 bases at V and 6 bases at J, with 15 bases in the middle. In germline, CDR1 is LNHDA, CDR2 SQIVND (reference sequence). CDR3 length: 13 amino acids. CDR3 region: CASSPRRASEQYF. DNA of the CDR3: TGTGCCAGTAGCCCCCGGAGGGCCTCCGAGCAGTACTTC.

The chain employs TRBV3-1 (or the pseudogene TRBV3-2) and TRBJ2-7; 8 positions match TRBD1. The V segment lost 0 bases and the J segment 8 bases; nucleotides outside the gene matches: 12. This CDR3 is 16 amino acids long. In germline, CDR1 is LGHDT, CDR2 YNNKEL (reference sequence). The CDR3 protein is CASSQEAGGLGHKQYF. Here the CDR3 DNA reads TGTGCCAGCAGCCAAGAGGCAGGGGGCTTAGGTCACAAGCAGTACTTC.

The chain carries TRBV28 and TRBJ1-1; 7 bases agree with TRBD1. The V and J ends lost 5 bases and 1 base, in that order; junction bases with no gene match: 7. The CDR3 totals 15 residues. Germline-derived CDR1 and CDR2 are MDHEN and SYDVKM. The DNA of the CDR3 is TGTGCCAGCAGTCGACCCGGGACAGCGAACACTGAAGCTTTCTTT. Its protein product is CASSRPGTANTEAFF.

This clone was seen once. The rearrangement uses TRBV7-2 and TRBJ1-2; D is possibly TRBD1 (5 bases). The germline V and J ends were trimmed by 5 bases and 4 bases, with 17 bases remaining between them. Germline values: CDR1 SGHTA, CDR2 FQGNSA. The CDR3 totals 15 residues. CDR3 protein: CASSQQVGASYGYTF. The CDR3 DNA reads as TGTGCCAGCAGCCAACAGGTTGGGGCCAGCTATGGCTACACCTTC.